This T cell receptor beta chain was sequenced for a study of T-cell memory formation after mild COVID-19. V was cut by 3 bases and J by 6 bases, with 6 bases left in between. The germline gives CDR1 SEHNR, CDR2 FQNEAQ (reference sequence). The length of the CDR3 is 12 residues. Study-wide results and limits: Balance between CD4 and CD8 was seen in clones contracting day 15 to 85, and a CD4+ lean was seen in later expanders. CD4+ contracting clones lay mainly in CM and EM, CD8+ ones in EMRA. Cross-reactive memory appears to have joined, as suggested by some responding clones showing up in pre-infection memory.

Researchers used 5'RACE with constant-segment primers to make TCR alpha and TCR beta cDNA libraries that carry sample barcodes and UMIs. TCRdb itself ran the 5' RACE reads through MiXCR, one entry per CDR3 protein. The sample includes 250,000 to 350,000 distinct CDR3 sequences, roughly a fifth of them seen just once. This clonotype has a handful of counts. Its antigen remains unidentified. Specimen: PBMCs or a T cell subset sorted from them (not recorded which). The chain carries TRBV7-9 and TRBJ2-1, with D hard to call. This clonotype was obtained from a man aged 18 to 29 who had mild COVID-19 (a few samples of this study predate the infection). Cell type and time point are not known. Written as DNA, the CDR3 is TGTGCCAGCAGCTTGCACAGCAATGAGCAGTTCTTC. This translates into CASSLHSNEQFF.